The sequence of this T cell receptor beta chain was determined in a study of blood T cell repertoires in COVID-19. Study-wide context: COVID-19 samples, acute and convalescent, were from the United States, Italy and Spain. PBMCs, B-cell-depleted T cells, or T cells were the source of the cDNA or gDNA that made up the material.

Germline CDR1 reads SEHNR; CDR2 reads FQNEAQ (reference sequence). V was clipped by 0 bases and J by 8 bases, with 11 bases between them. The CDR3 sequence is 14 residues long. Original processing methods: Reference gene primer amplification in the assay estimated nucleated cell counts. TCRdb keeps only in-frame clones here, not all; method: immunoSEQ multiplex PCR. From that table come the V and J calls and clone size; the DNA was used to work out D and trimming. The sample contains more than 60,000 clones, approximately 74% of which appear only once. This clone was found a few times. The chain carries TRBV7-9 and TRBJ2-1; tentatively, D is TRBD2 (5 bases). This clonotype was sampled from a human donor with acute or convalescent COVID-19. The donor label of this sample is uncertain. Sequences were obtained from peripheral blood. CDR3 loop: CASSLAVTSHEQFF. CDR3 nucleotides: TGTGCCAGCAGCTTAGCCGTTACTAGTCATGAGCAGTTCTTC. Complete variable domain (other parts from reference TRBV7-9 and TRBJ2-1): DTGVSQNPRHKITKRGQNVTFRCDPISEHNRLYWYRQTLGQGPEFLTYFQNEAQLEKSRLLSDRFSAERPKGSFSTLEIQRTEQGDSAMYLCASSLAVTSHEQFFGPGTRLTVL.